Reported below is one T cell receptor (beta chain). As originally analysed: Reference gene primer amplification yielded estimated nucleated cell counts. The assay was immunoSEQ multiplex PCR, and TCRdb's table has in-frame clones only and misses some. V and J calls and clone size are those listed in that table; D and trimming were worked out from the DNA. The table lists under 500,000 clones, roughly 91% of them singletons. Looked up from germline, CDR1 is SNHLY and CDR2 is FYNNEI. Trimming cost V 7 bases and J 1 base, with 15 bases left between them. The CDR3 consists of 15 residues. This record comes from a study of blood T cell repertoires in COVID-19. The wider study: There were acute and convalescent COVID-19 samples, and they came from the United States, Italy and Spain. T cells, B-cell-depleted T cells, or PBMCs supplied cDNA or gDNA.

This receptor was taken from a woman in her twenties or thirties with acute or convalescent COVID-19. Material: peripheral blood. V and J are TRBV2 and TRBJ2-3; D is possibly TRBD2 (5 bases). The CDR3 DNA follows: TGTGCCAGCATTCCCCGGGGTGCACGCACAGATACGCAGTATTTT. Protein sequence: CASIPRGARTDTQYF.